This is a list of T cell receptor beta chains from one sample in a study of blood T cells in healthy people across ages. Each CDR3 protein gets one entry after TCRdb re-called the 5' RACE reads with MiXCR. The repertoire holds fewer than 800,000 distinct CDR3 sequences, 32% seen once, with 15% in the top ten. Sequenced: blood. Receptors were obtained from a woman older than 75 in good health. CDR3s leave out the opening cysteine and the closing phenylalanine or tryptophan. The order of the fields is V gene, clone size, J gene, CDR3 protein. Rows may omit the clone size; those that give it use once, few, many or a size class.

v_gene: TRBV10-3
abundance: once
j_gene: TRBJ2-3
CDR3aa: AISAMGEDTQY

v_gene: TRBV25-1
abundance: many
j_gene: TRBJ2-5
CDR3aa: ASSGEWQY

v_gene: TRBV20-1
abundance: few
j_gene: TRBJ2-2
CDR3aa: SARPIRGYANTGELF

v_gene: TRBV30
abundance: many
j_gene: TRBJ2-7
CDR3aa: AWSYRSYEQY

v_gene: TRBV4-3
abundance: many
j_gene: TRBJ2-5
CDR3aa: ASSQDPTDRETQY

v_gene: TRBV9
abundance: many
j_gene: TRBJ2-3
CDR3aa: ASSVAGSSTDTQY

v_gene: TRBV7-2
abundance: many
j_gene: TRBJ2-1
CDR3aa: ASSFRRGGLYNEQF

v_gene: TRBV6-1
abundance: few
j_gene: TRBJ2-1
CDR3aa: ANHPWGSYNEQF

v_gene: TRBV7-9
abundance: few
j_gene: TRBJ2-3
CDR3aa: ASSPGASGGPDTQY

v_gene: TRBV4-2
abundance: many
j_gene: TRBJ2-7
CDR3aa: ASSQGGSGLYEQY

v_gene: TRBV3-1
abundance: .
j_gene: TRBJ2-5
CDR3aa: ASSRGQGYERY